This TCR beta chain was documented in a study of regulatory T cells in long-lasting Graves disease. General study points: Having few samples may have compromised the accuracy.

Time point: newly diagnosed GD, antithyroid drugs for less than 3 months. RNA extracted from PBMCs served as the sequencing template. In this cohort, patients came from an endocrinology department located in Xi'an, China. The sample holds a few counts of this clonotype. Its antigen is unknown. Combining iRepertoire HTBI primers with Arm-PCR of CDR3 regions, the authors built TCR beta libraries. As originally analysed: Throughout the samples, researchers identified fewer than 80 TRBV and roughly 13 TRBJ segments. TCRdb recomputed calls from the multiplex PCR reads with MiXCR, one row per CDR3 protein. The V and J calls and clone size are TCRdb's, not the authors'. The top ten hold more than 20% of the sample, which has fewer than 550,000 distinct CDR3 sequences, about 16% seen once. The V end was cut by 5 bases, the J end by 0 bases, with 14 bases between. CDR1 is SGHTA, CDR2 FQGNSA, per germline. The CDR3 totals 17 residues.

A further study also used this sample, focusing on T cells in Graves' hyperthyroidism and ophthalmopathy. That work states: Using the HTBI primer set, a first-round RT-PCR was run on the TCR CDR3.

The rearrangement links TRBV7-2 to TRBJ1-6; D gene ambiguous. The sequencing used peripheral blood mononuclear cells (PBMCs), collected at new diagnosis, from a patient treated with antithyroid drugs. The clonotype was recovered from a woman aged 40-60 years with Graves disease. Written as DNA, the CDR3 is TGTGCCAGCAGCCACATATCCGGGAGCTCCTATAATTCACCCCTCCACTTT. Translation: CASSHISGSSYNSPLHF.